One and the same sample provided the 20 T cell receptor beta chains below, sequenced in a study of T cells after yellow fever vaccination. Each CDR3 protein gets one entry after TCRdb re-called the 5' RACE reads with MiXCR. The data hold 300,000 to 350,000 distinct CDR3 sequences, with over 3.5% observed a single time. The material sequenced was PBMCs, taken 15 days after the yellow fever booster vaccination. Every receptor here comes from a man between 18 and 29 years old who received the YFV17D yellow fever vaccine.

This clonotype was seen repeatedly, ten times or more. The chain uses TRBV5-6 and TRBJ1-4, with a tentative D call TRBD1 (5 bases). Trimming pared 3 bases from V and 10 bases from J, leaving 19 bases between. Germline loops: CDR1 SGHDT, CDR2 YYEEEE. The CDR3 covers 15 residues. Here the CDR3 DNA reads TGTGCCAGCAGCTCGGAAGGGGTCCTAAAGGGAAAACTGTTTTTT. Its protein product is CASSSEGVLKGKLFF.

This clonotype was recorded at least ten times. This chain connects TRBV7-3 to TRBJ2-1; D call uncertain. CDR1 and CDR2 (germline): SGHTA, FQGTGA. Trimming removed 4 bases at V and 0 bases at J, with 10 bases between. The CDR3 covers 15 residues. The CDR3 sequence is CASSSTMSSYNEQFF. In DNA, the CDR3 is TGTGCCAGCAGCTCAACAATGAGCTCCTACAATGAGCAGTTCTTC. Based on the CDR3 plus reference TRBV7-3 and TRBJ2-1, the full variable domain is GAGVSQTPSNKVTEKGKYVELRCDPISGHTALYWYRQSLGQGPEFLIYFQGTGAADDSGLPNDRFFAVRPEGSVSTLKIQRTERGDSAVYLCASSSTMSSYNEQFFGPGTRLTVL.

In its sample, this clonotype was seen many times. The chain links TRBV5-1 to TRBJ2-1; 7 bases fit TRBD2. Germline trimming cut 4 bases from V and 0 bases from J; bases unmatched to any gene: 7. Germline CDR1 SGHRS, CDR2 YFSETQ. The CDR3 loop spans 16 amino acids. CDR3 DNA: TGCGCCAGCAGCGGGGAGGGGCTCGGCTCCTACAATGAGCAGTTCTTC. Amino acids: CASSGEGLGSYNEQFF.

The genes are TRBV5-1 and TRBJ2-3; tentatively, D is TRBD1 (6 bases). In germline, CDR1 is SGHRS, CDR2 YFSETQ. This CDR3 is built from 14 residues. Trimming took off 2 bases at V and 2 bases at J, with 9 bases between the two ends. The CDR3 coding sequence is TGCGCCAGCAGCTTAAAGGGGGTCACAGATACGCAGTATTTT. It codes for CASSLKGVTDTQYF.

This clonotype was counted a few times. V and J are TRBV29-1 and TRBJ1-4, with a tentative D call TRBD1 (5 bases). Germline-derived CDR1 and CDR2 are SQVTM and ANQGSEA. V gave up 3 bases and J gave up 4 bases, with 12 bases separating them. The CDR3 totals 14 residues. CDR3 loop: CSVEMAGFNEKLFF. The DNA for the CDR3 is TGCAGCGTTGAGATGGCAGGGTTTAATGAAAAACTGTTTTTT.

In this sample, this clonotype turned up many times. This rearrangement joins TRBV7-2 to TRBJ2-7, with D hard to call. The CDR3 is 13 residues long. Trimming removed 5 bases from V and 6 bases from J, with 14 bases in between. Germline V gene data show CDR1 as SGHTA and CDR2 as FQGNSA. CDR3 sequence: CASSKELGFEQYF. CDR3 sequence (DNA): TGTGCCAGCAGCAAAGAGCTAGGCTTCGAGCAGTACTTC.

This clonotype has at least ten counts. The chain links TRBV27 to TRBJ1-1; unclear D gene. This CDR3 is built from 14 residues. Trimming shortened V by 7 bases and J by 1 base, and 13 bases separated the two germline ends. Germline-derived CDR1 and CDR2 are MNHEY and SMNVEV (reference sequence). The CDR3 nucleotides read TGTGCCAGCAACCCCGGCGGGAAGAACACTGAAGCTTTCTTT. Encoded protein: CASNPGGKNTEAFF.

The V and J genes are TRBV20-1 and TRBJ2-3; tentative D call: TRBD2 (5 bases). This CDR3 is 14 amino acids long. The germline V gene encodes CDR1 DFQATT and CDR2 SNEGSKA (reference sequence). Trimming took 1 base from V and 2 from J, leaving 10 bases between them. This CDR3 is CSARVAGFTDTQYF. CDR3 nucleotides: TGCAGTGCTAGAGTGGCGGGTTTCACAGATACGCAGTATTTT.

This clonotype was recorded a few times. The chain recombines TRBV12-3 or TRBV12-4 with TRBJ2-3; 8 bases are a match to TRBD2. The CDR3 sequence is 17 residues long. V lost 6 bases to trimming and J lost 0 bases; unmatched junction nucleotides: 11. The CDR3 is CASRTRGGLTSTDTQYF. Here the CDR3 DNA reads TGTGCCAGCAGGACCCGGGGGGGCCTTACTAGCACAGATACGCAGTATTTT.

This clonotype was seen a handful of times. J is TRBJ2-1 and V is TRBV24-1; D not resolved. CDR3 length: 15 amino acids. V dropped 2 bases and J dropped 4 bases, with 11 bases sitting between them. CDR1 and CDR2 from the germline V gene are KGHDR and SFDVKD. The CDR3 sequence is CATSDSRKGYNEQFF. For the CDR3, the DNA is TGTGCCACCAGTGATTCTCGTAAGGGATACAATGAGCAGTTCTTC.

Details on this clonotype: The junction departs from the called germline gene at one end, perhaps through a read error. V and J are TRBV6-6 and TRBJ1-4; D uncertain. CDR1 and CDR2 (germline): MNHNY, SVGAGI (reference sequence). The CDR3 totals 14 residues. The CDR3 sequence: CACSYDTTNEKLFF. The CDR3 DNA is TGTGCCTGCAGTTACGACACAACTAATGAAAAACTGTTTTTT.

This clonotype has at least ten counts. The chain combines TRBV12-3 or TRBV12-4 with TRBJ1-2; D perhaps matches TRBD1 (5 bases). The CDR3 covers 14 residues. Trimming cost V 5 bases and J 8 bases, with 18 bases left between them. As DNA, the CDR3 is TGTGCCAGCAGTGCTCAGATAGGGGATAGAGGCTACACCTTC. This codes for CASSAQIGDRGYTF.

The chain links TRBV11-2 to TRBJ1-3; D call uncertain. The CDR3 has 13 residues. In germline, CDR1 is SGHAT, CDR2 FQNNGV. Trimming stripped 0 bases from V and 4 bases from J, with 4 bases between. CDR3 in DNA: TGTGCCAGCAGCTTAGACCAGGGAAACACCATATATTTT. Translation: CASSLDQGNTIYF.

This clonotype was observed a few times. V gene TRBV12-3 or TRBV12-4 combines with J gene TRBJ1-6, with 9 positions matching TRBD1. The CDR3 covers 14 residues. V was pared by 7 bases and J by 8 bases, with 6 bases of the junction left unmatched. CDR3 sequence: CASTWGDRDSPLHF. In DNA form, the CDR3 reads TGTGCCAGCACTTGGGGGGACAGGGATTCACCCCTCCACTTT.

This clonotype occurred a few times. The chain links TRBV12-3 or TRBV12-4 to TRBJ2-3; 9 positions agree with TRBD2. J gave up 2 bases and V 5 bases, and 8 bases lay outside the gene matches. The CDR3 is 16 amino acids. CDR3 DNA sequence: TGTGCCAGCAGTCCCTTAGCGGGGGCCTACACAGATACGCAGTATTTT. It encodes CASSPLAGAYTDTQYF.

In its sample, this clonotype was seen a few times. The CDR3 DNA reads as TGCAGTGCTAGAGATGCGGGAACCTACGAGCAGTACTTC. This gives the protein CSARDAGTYEQYF. V usage is TRBV20-1 and J usage is TRBJ2-7, with D possibly matching TRBD2 (6 bases). V lost 0 bases to trimming and J lost 2 bases, with 8 bases between them. CDR3 length: 13 amino acids. Germline CDR1 DFQATT, CDR2 SNEGSKA (reference sequence).

This clonotype was counted at least ten times. CDR3 region: CASSPGLAGANTGELFF. The DNA of the CDR3 is TGTGCCAGCAGTCCTGGACTAGCGGGGGCGAACACCGGGGAGCTGTTTTTT. The rearrangement joins TRBV12-3 or TRBV12-4 to TRBJ2-2; 13 nucleotides align to TRBD2. The CDR3 is 17 amino acids. Unmatched junction bases numbered 3, after V lost 5 bases and J lost 0 bases.

The gene calls are TRBV20-1 and TRBJ2-7; tentatively, D is TRBD1 (6 bases). V lost 5 bases to trimming and J lost 5 bases, with 22 bases between them. The CDR3 loop spans 15 amino acids. The germline gives CDR1 DFQATT, CDR2 SNEGSKA (reference sequence). The CDR3 loop is CSAPVTAGDVDEQYF. For the CDR3, the DNA is TGCAGTGCTCCGGTTACGGCAGGGGATGTGGACGAGCAGTACTTC.

This clonotype was detected ten times or more. The chain couples TRBV6-4 to TRBJ1-1; D gene ambiguous. The CDR3 is 15 amino acids. Germline assignment: CDR1 MRHNA and CDR2 SNTAGT. Trimming left V 0 bases short and J 7 bases short, with 15 bases between. The CDR3 region has the DNA TGTGCCAGCAGTGACTCGATTGAAAGGGTCGGTGAAGCTTTCTTT. It codes for CASSDSIERVGEAFF.

This sequence joins TRBV3-1 and TRBJ1-2; D may be TRBD1 (6 bases). CDR3 length equals 18 residues. Germline lookup yields CDR1 LGHDT and CDR2 YNNKEL (reference sequence). Trimming removed 0 bases from V and 0 bases from J, with 17 bases in between. The CDR3 region has the DNA TGTGCCAGCAGCCAAGAAGGTCGTGAAACAGGGCCTAACTATGGCTACACCTTC. Protein sequence: CASSQEGRETGPNYGYTF.